Sequencing of this T cell receptor (beta chain) was carried out in a study of sequential checkpoint blockade in melanoma. Study-wide context: First-line arms were nivolumab then ipilimumab, or the reverse, randomized 1:1. Roughly 22 patients had matched tumor biopsies before treatment and at week 13 after nivolumab or ipilimumab alone. Under 95 pretreatment tumor DNA samples were TCRβ immunosequenced.

Here immunoSEQ multiplex PCR was the method, and the copy in TCRdb shows in-frame clones only, minus some. The sample records roughly 8,400 clones, more than 20% being singletons. The CDR3 sequence is 15 residues long. V lost 5 bases and J lost 9; bases outside the gene matches: 15. The V gene's germline CDR1 is MNHGY and CDR2 SAAAGT. Treatment: randomized to nivolumab then ipilimumab (arm A) or the reverse (arm B). Patients had received no earlier DNA-damaging chemotherapy. This clonotype was obtained from a human donor with melanoma. Source: tumor tissue (inferred from file names), taken from a patient given nivolumab and ipilimumab in sequence. The chain has TRBV6-8 and TRBJ1-2, with TRBD1 identical over 7 bases. CDR3: CASSNRQGPPFSYTF. CDR3 nucleotides: TGTGCCAGCAGTAACCGACAGGGCCCTCCCTTCAGCTACACCTTC.